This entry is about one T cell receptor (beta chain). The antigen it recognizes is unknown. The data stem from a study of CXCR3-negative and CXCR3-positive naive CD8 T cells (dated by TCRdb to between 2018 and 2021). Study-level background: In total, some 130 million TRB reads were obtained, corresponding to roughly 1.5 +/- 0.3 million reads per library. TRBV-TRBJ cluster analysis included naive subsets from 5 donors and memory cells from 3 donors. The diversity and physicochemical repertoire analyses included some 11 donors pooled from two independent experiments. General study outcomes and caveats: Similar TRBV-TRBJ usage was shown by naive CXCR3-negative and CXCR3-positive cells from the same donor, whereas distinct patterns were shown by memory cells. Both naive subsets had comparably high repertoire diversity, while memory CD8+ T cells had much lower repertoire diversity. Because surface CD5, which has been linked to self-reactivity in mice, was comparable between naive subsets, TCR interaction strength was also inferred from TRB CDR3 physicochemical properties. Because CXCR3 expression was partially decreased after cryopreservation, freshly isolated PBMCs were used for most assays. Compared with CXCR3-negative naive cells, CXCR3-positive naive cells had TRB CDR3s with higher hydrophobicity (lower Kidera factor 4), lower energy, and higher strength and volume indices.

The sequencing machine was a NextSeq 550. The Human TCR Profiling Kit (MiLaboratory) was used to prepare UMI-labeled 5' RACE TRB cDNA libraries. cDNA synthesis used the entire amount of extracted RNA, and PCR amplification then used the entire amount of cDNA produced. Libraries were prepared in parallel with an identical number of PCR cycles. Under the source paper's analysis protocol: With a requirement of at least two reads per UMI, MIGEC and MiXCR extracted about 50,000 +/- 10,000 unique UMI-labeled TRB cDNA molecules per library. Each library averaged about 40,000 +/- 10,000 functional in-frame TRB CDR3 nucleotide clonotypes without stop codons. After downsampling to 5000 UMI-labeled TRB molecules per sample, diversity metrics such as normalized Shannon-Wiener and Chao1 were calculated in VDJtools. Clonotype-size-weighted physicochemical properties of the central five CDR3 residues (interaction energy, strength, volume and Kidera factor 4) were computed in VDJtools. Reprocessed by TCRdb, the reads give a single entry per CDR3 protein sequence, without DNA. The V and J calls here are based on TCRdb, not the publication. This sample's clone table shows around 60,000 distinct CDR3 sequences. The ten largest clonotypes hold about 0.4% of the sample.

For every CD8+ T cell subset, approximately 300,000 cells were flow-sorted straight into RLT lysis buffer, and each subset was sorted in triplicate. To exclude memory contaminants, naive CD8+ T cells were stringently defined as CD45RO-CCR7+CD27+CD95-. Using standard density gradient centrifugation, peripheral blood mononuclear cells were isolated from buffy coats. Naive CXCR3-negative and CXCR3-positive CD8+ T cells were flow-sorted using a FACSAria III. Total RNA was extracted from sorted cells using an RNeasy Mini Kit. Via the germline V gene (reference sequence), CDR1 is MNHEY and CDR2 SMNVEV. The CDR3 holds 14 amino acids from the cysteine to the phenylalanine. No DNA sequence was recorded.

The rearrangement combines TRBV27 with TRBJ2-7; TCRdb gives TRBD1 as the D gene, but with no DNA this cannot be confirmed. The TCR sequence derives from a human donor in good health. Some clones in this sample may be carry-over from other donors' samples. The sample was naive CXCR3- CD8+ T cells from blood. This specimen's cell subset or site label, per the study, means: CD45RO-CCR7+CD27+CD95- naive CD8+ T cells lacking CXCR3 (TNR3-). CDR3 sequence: CAGSPTAGAYEQYF.